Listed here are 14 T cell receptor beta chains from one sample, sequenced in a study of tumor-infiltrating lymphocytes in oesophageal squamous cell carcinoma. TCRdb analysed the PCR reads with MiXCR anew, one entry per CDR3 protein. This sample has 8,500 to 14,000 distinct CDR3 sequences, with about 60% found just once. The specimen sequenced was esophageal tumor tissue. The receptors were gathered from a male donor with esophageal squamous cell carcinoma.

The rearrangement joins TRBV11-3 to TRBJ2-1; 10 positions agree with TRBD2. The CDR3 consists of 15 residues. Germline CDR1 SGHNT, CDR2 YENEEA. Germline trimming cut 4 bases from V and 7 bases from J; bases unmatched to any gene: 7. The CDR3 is CASSSQREGLNEQFF. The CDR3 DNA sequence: TGTGCCAGCAGCTCGCAGCGGGAGGGGCTGAATGAGCAGTTCTTC.

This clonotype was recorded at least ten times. The CDR3 protein is CASSPRAGETQYF. Here the CDR3 DNA reads TGTGCCAGCAGCCCGAGGGCGGGGGAGACCCAGTACTTC. The rearrangement uses TRBV7-9 and TRBJ2-5; D perhaps matches TRBD2 (6 bases). The CDR3 length is 13 residues. The germline gives CDR1 SEHNR, CDR2 FQNEAQ (reference sequence). Trimming stripped 5 bases from V and 5 bases from J, with 12 bases between.

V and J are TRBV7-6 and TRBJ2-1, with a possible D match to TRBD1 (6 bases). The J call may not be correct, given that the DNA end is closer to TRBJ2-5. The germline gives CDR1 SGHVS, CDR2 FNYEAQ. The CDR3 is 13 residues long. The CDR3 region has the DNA TGTGCCAGCAGCTTCAGGGGTGTGGAGACCCAGTACTTC. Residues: CASSFRGVETQYF.

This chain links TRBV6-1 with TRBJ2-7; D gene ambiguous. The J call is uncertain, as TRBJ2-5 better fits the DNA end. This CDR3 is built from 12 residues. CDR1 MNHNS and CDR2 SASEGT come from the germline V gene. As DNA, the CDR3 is TGTGCCAGCAGTGATTGGGTGGAGACCCAGTACTTC. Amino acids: CASSDWVETQYF.

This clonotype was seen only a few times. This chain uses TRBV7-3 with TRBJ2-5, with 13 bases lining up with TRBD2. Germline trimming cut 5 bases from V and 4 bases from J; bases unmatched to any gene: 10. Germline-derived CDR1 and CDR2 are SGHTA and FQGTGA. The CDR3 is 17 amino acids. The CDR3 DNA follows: TGTGCCAGCAGCGAAACTCCGGGACTAGCGGGAAGAGAGACCCAGTACTTC. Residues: CASSETPGLAGRETQYF.

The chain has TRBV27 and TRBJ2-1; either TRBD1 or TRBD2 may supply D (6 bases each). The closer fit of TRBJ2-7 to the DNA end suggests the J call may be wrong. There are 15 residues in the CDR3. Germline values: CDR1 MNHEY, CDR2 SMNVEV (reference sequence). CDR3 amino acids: CASSPGRGRGGEQYF. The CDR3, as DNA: TGTGCCAGCAGTCCCGGCCGGGGGCGGGGAGGTGAGCAGTACTTC.

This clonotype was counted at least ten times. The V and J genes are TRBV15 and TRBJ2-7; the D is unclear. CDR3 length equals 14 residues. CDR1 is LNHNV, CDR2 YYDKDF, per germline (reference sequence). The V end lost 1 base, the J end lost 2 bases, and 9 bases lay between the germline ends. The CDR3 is CATSRGGIAYEQYF. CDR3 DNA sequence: TGTGCCACCAGCAGAGGCGGTATAGCCTACGAGCAGTACTTC.

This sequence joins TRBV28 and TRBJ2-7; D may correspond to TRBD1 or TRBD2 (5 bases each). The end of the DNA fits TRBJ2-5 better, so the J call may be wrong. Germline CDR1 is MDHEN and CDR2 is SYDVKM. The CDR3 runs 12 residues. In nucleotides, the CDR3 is TGTGCCAGCAGACAGGCGGGAGAGACCCAGTACTTC. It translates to CASRQAGETQYF.

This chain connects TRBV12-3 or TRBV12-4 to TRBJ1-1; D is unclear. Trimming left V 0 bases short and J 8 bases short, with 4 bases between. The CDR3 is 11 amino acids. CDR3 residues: CASSLAGEAFF. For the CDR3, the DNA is TGTGCCAGCAGTTTAGCGGGGGAAGCTTTCTTT.

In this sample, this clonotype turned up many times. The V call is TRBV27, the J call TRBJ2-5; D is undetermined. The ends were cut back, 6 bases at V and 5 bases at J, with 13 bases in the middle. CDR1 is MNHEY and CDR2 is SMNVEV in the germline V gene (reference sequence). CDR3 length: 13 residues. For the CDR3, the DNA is TGTGCCAGCAGCGCGACCGGCGGCGAGACCCAGTACTTC. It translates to CASSATGGETQYF.

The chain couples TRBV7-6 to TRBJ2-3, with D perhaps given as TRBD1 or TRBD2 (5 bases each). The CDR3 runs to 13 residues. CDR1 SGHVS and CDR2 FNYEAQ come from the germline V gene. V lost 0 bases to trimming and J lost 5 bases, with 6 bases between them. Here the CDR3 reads CASSLARGDTQYF. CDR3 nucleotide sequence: TGTGCCAGCAGCTTAGCGAGGGGAGATACGCAGTATTTT.

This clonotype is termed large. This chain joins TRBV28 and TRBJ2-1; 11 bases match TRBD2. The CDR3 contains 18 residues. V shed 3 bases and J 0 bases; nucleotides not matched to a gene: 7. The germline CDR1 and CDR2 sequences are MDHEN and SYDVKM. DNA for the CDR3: TGTGCCAGCAGTTTCCCCGGGACTAGCGGATACTCCTACAATGAGCAGTTCTTC. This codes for CASSFPGTSGYSYNEQFF.

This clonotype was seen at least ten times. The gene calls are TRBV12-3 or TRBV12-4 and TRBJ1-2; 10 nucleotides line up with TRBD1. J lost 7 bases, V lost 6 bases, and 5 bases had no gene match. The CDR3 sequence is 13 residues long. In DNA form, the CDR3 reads TGTGCCAGCAGCGACAGGGGGCGTGGTGGCTACACCTTC. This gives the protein CASSDRGRGGYTF.

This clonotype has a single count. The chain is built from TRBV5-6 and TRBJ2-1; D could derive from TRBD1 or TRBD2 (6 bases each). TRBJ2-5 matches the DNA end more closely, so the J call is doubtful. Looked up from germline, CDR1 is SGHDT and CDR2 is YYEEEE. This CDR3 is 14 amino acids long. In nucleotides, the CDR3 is TGTGCCAGCAGCCGTCCGGGGGCAATTGAGACCCAGTACTTC. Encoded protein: CASSRPGAIETQYF.